The 27 T cell receptor beta chains reported below all come from one sample, sequenced in a study of PD-1 blockade in classical Hodgkin lymphoma. Sequencing was performed with immunoSEQ multiplex PCR; in TCRdb, only in-frame clones are kept and a portion is missing. Of around 150,000 clones detected, about 81% appear once; the ten largest clones hold approximately 9.6%. Following autologous stem cell transplantation, relapse occurred in every patient, and exposure to brentuximab vedotin varied. The specimen comprised peripheral blood mononuclear cells (PBMCs), sampled before the second cycle of nivolumab. These receptors came from a human donor with classical Hodgkin lymphoma.

V usage is TRBV29-1 and J usage is TRBJ1-4; D remains ambiguous. V was pared by 7 bases and J by 0 bases, with 12 bases between. The CDR3 totals 14 residues. Looked up from germline, CDR1 is SQVTM and CDR2 is ANQGSEA. The CDR3 coding sequence is TGCAGCGGCTCCGACGGAGCAACTAATGAAAAACTGTTTTTT. This gives the protein CSGSDGATNEKLFF.

The chain carries TRBV4-2 and TRBJ1-1; D gene uncertain. CDR1 is LGHNA and CDR2 is YNFKEQ in the germline V gene. V was pared by 0 bases and J by 3 bases, with 17 bases between. The CDR3 has 17 residues. The CDR3 spells CASSQDWAPGWDTEAFF. CDR3 in DNA: TGTGCCAGCAGCCAAGATTGGGCCCCCGGGTGGGACACTGAAGCTTTCTTT.

The chain uses TRBV7-3 and TRBJ1-5, with D perhaps TRBD1 (5 bases). V lost 1 base and J lost 7, with 8 bases in between. Germline CDR1 and CDR2: SGHTA and FQGTGA. CDR3 size: 13 residues. CDR3 loop: CASSLRDGQPQHF. CDR3 nucleotides: TGTGCCAGCAGCTTAAGGGACGGCCAGCCCCAGCATTTT.

V usage is TRBV10-3 and J usage is TRBJ1-2; possible D gene TRBD1, 6 bases. The CDR3 runs to 16 residues. The germline V gene has CDR1 ENHRY and CDR2 SYGVKD. The V end lost 6 bases, the J end lost 0 bases, and 17 bases lay between the germline ends. CDR3 DNA: TGTGCCATCAGCTCGCGACAGGCTACCTCTAACTATGGCTACACCTTC. This codes for CAISSRQATSNYGYTF.

This chain joins TRBV9 and TRBJ1-2, with TRBD1 as a possible D gene (5 bases). The V end was cut by 3 bases, the J end by 7 bases, with 7 bases between. The length of the CDR3 is 11 residues. Germline CDR1 reads SGDLS; CDR2 reads YYNGEE. In nucleotides, the CDR3 is TGTGCCAGCAGCGCGGGGGGTGGCTACACCTTC. This codes for CASSAGGGYTF.

The chain joins TRBV11-1 to TRBJ2-5; D not certain. V was cut by 3 bases and J by 5 bases, with 4 bases left in between. The germline gives CDR1 SGHAT, CDR2 FQDESV (reference sequence). The CDR3 loop spans 11 amino acids. The CDR3 is CASSLMETQYF. The CDR3 coding sequence is TGTGCCAGCAGCTTGATGGAGACCCAGTACTTC. The entire variable domain, with the rest obtained from reference TRBV11-1 and TRBJ2-5, is as follows: EAEVAQSPRYKITEKSQAVAFWCDPISGHATLYWYRQILGQGPELLVQFQDESVVDDSQLPKDRFSAERLKGVDSTLKIQPAELGDSAMYLCASSLMETQYFGPGTRLLVL.

This clone is a singleton in its sample. The chain has TRBV6-5 and TRBJ2-7, with 8 bases lining up with TRBD1. The CDR3 is made up of 15 amino acids. Germline lookup yields CDR1 MNHEY and CDR2 SVGAGI. The V segment lost 2 bases and the J segment 5 bases; nucleotides outside the gene matches: 8. CDR3: CASSYRTGGTNEQYF. The CDR3 coding sequence is TGTGCCAGCAGTTACCGTACAGGGGGTACCAACGAGCAGTACTTC.

This sequence joins TRBV11-2 and TRBJ2-7; TRBD2 matches at 8 bases. Germline loops: CDR1 SGHAT, CDR2 FQNNGV. The CDR3 covers 15 residues. V shed 7 bases, J shed 3 bases, and the junction held 11 bases outside the gene matches. The CDR3 nucleotides read TGTGCCAGCAACAAACGGAGCGGGAGTGGCTACGAGCAGTACTTC. This codes for CASNKRSGSGYEQYF.

The V and J genes are TRBV19 and TRBJ2-5, with TRBD2 matching 11 bases. The germline V gene has CDR1 LNHDA and CDR2 SQIVND (reference sequence). J gave up 3 bases and V 8 bases, and 2 bases lay outside the gene matches. The CDR3 runs 13 residues. The CDR3 DNA follows: TGTGCCAGTCGGGGACTAGCGGAAGAGACCCAGTACTTC. Translated, it gives CASRGLAEETQYF. Supplemented by reference TRBV19 and TRBJ2-5, the full variable domain reads DGGITQSPKYLFRKEGQNVTLSCEQNLNHDAMYWYRQDPGQGLRLIYYSQIVNDFQKGDIAEGYSVSREKKESFPLTVTSAQKNPTAFYLCASRGLAEETQYFGPGTRLLVL.

The chain uses TRBV19 and TRBJ2-2; TRBD1 matches at 9 bases. Germline-derived CDR1 and CDR2 are LNHDA and SQIVND (reference sequence). This CDR3 comprises 15 residues. Trimming removed 4 bases from V and 6 bases from J; junction bases left unmatched: 6. CDR3 bases: TGTGCCAGTAGTACGGACAGGGGCGCCGCCGGGGAGCTGTTTTTT. Its protein product is CASSTDRGAAGELFF.

The rearrangement uses TRBV5-6 and TRBJ2-1; D not resolved. Germline CDR1 is SGHDT and CDR2 is YYEEEE. V was cut by 1 base and J by 7 bases, with 12 bases left in between. The CDR3 has 14 residues. Written as DNA, the CDR3 is TGTGCCAGCAGCTTGCTGGACGTCCCAAATGAGCAGTTCTTC. This encodes CASSLLDVPNEQFF.

The gene calls are TRBV6-5 and TRBJ2-3; D remains ambiguous. Trimming pared 4 bases from V and 2 bases from J, leaving 4 bases between. This CDR3 is built from 12 residues. CDR1 is MNHEY, CDR2 SVGAGI, per germline. In DNA form, the CDR3 reads TGTGCCAGCAGTTCCATCACAGATACGCAGTATTTT. Encoded protein: CASSSITDTQYF.

The chain joins TRBV15 to TRBJ1-6; tentative D call: TRBD1 (6 bases). This CDR3 has 14 amino acids. CDR1 and CDR2 (germline): LNHNV, YYDKDF (reference sequence). With 5 bases removed from V and 11 bases from J, the gap between germline ends came to 16 bases. In DNA, the CDR3 is TGTGCCACCAGCCTCGAATTACAGGGAACACCCCTCCACTTT. Translating it yields CATSLELQGTPLHF. Based on the CDR3 plus reference TRBV15 and TRBJ1-6, the full variable domain is DAMVIQNPRYQVTQFGKPVTLSCSQTLNHNVMYWYQQKSSQAPKLLFHYYDKDFNNEADTPDNFQSRRPNTSFCFLDIRSPGLGDTAMYLCATSLELQGTPLHFGNGTRLTVT.

As regards this clone: A read error may produce the germline difference seen at one junction end. The V and J genes are TRBV5-6 and TRBJ2-7; D unresolved. The CDR3 extends over 16 amino acids. CDR1 is SGHDT, CDR2 YYEEEE, per germline. CDR3 in amino acids: CASSLGHRNSLYEQYF. Written as DNA, the CDR3 is TGTGCCAGCAGCTTGGGGCATCGCAACTCTCTCTACGAGCAGTATTTC. The variable domain in full, with the rest retrieved from reference TRBV5-6 and TRBJ2-7, is DAGVTQSPTHLIKTRGQQVTLRCSPKSGHDTVSWYQQALGQGPQFIFQYYEEEERQRGNFPDRFSGHQFPNYSSELNVNALLLGDSALYLCASSLGHRNSLYEQYFGPGTRLTVT.

The chain carries TRBV7-9 and TRBJ1-5; D gene uncertain. CDR1 is SEHNR, CDR2 FQNEAQ, per germline (reference sequence). The CDR3 is 13 amino acids. Trimming left V 5 bases short and J 4 bases short, with 9 bases between. The CDR3 sequence is CASSPQGNQPQHF. Written as DNA, the CDR3 is TGTGCCAGCAGCCCGCAAGGGAATCAGCCCCAGCATTTT.

The genes are TRBV5-1 and TRBJ2-5; D gene ambiguous. V lost 4 bases to trimming and J lost 3 bases, with 7 bases between them. This CDR3 is built from 12 residues. CDR1 and CDR2 from the germline V gene are SGHRS and YFSETQ. The CDR3 protein is CASSATEETQYF. The CDR3, as DNA: TGCGCCAGCAGCGCCACCGAAGAGACCCAGTACTTC.

This sequence joins TRBV28 and TRBJ1-1; D unclear. Germline CDR1 and CDR2: MDHEN and SYDVKM. Between the trimmed V and J ends, which lost 4 bases and 3 bases, there was a span of 9 bases. CDR3 length equals 13 residues. For the CDR3, the DNA is TGTGCCAGCAGTTACCGACTGCACACTGAAGCTTTCTTT. Its protein product is CASSYRLHTEAFF. Full variable domain (rest looked up from reference TRBV28 and TRBJ1-1): DVKVTQSSRYLVKRTGEKVFLECVQDMDHENMFWYRQDPGLGLRLIYFSYDVKMKEKGDIPEGYSVSREKKERFSLILESASTNQTSMYLCASSYRLHTEAFFGQGTRLTVV.

This clone has only a few counts. The genes are TRBV5-6 and TRBJ2-2; no definite D call. Germline V lookup: CDR1 SGHDT, CDR2 YYEEEE. The CDR3 has 15 residues. With 6 bases removed from V and 4 bases from J, the gap between germline ends came to 16 bases. CDR3 nucleotide sequence: TGTGCCAGCAATAGGTGGCAGATTGGCACCGGGGAGCTGTTTTTT. Protein product: CASNRWQIGTGELFF.

The V gene is TRBV2, the J gene TRBJ1-1; 9 bases are a match to TRBD1. J lost 6 bases, V lost 6 bases, and 2 bases had no gene match. Germline lookup yields CDR1 SNHLY and CDR2 FYNNEI. The CDR3 is 12 amino acids. DNA for the CDR3: TGTGCCAGCAGCGGGGACAGGGCTGAAGCTTTCTTT. This encodes CASSGDRAEAFF. The entire variable domain, with the rest obtained from reference TRBV2 and TRBJ1-1, is as follows: EPEVTQTPSHQVTQMGQEVILRCVPISNHLYFYWYRQILGQKVEFLVSFYNNEISEKSEIFDDQFSVERPDGSNFTLKIRSTKLEDSAMYFCASSGDRAEAFFGQGTRLTVV.

CDR3 in amino acids: CASSFHYSNQPQHF. DNA of the CDR3: TGTGCCAGCAGTTTCCACTATAGCAATCAGCCCCAGCATTTT. V is TRBV2 and J is TRBJ1-5, with D hard to call. This CDR3 spans 14 amino acids. Trimming took off 5 bases at V and 0 bases at J, with 8 bases between the two ends. CDR1 is SNHLY, CDR2 FYNNEI, per germline.

The V gene is TRBV6-1, the J gene TRBJ1-4, with 10 positions matching TRBD1. The ends lost 4 bases at V and 1 base at J; junction bases unmatched: 9. This CDR3 is 18 amino acids long. Germline V gene data show CDR1 as MNHNS and CDR2 as SASEGT. CDR3 nucleotides: TGTGCCAGCAGTGGCCCGGACAGGGGGAAGGTAACTAATGAAAAACTGTTTTTT. Its translation: CASSGPDRGKVTNEKLFF.

This rearrangement joins TRBV6-5 to TRBJ2-7; possibly TRBD2 for D (5 bases). Trimming pared 0 bases from V and 6 bases from J, leaving 12 bases between. Germline V CDR1 and CDR2: MNHEY, SVGAGI. This CDR3 is 14 amino acids long. DNA of the CDR3: TGTGCCAGCAGTTACTCGGGCGGGCTATCCGAGCAGTACTTC. Translating gives CASSYSGGLSEQYF.

The rearrangement joins TRBV6-5 to TRBJ1-5; a weak D match, TRBD1 (5 bases). Germline V gene sequence: CDR1 MNHEY, CDR2 SVGAGI. V was pared by 4 bases and J by 5 bases, with 15 bases between. There are 15 residues in the CDR3. This CDR3 reads CASSSIGQGHQPQHF. The CDR3 nucleotides read TGTGCCAGCAGTTCAATAGGTCAGGGTCATCAGCCCCAGCATTTT.

The chain is built from TRBV6-1 and TRBJ2-7, with a tentative D call TRBD1 (6 bases). This CDR3 has 14 residues. Germline V gene data show CDR1 as MNHNS and CDR2 as SASEGT. Trimming took 2 bases from V and 2 from J, leaving 10 bases between them. The DNA for the CDR3 is TGTGCCAGCAGTGAATTACAGGGTCCCTACGAGCAGTACTTC. It yields the protein CASSELQGPYEQYF.

J is TRBJ2-3 and V is TRBV7-9; D might be TRBD2 (6 bases). Trimming removed 5 bases at V and 2 bases at J, with 17 bases between. CDR3 size: 16 residues. CDR1 SEHNR and CDR2 FQNEAQ come from the germline V gene (reference sequence). The DNA for the CDR3 is TGTGCCAGCAGCCGCCACGGACTACTGAACACAGATACGCAGTATTTT. This gives the protein CASSRHGLLNTDTQYF.

This clone was found many times. The chain links TRBV7-3 to TRBJ1-6; D call uncertain. The V end was cut by 5 bases, the J end by 7 bases, with 9 bases between. CDR1 and CDR2 (germline): SGHTA, FQGTGA. The CDR3 has 13 amino acids. For the CDR3, the DNA is TGTGCCAGCAGCGACGGTCGGAATTCACCCCTCCACTTT. Protein: CASSDGRNSPLHF. Drawing the rest from reference TRBV7-3 and TRBJ1-6, the complete variable domain is GAGVSQTPSNKVTEKGKYVELRCDPISGHTALYWYRQSLGQGPEFLIYFQGTGAADDSGLPNDRFFAVRPEGSVSTLKIQRTERGDSAVYLCASSDGRNSPLHFGNGTRLTVT.

The V gene is TRBV5-1, the J gene TRBJ1-1; a weak D match, TRBD1 (6 bases). The CDR3 has 13 residues. CDR1 SGHRS and CDR2 YFSETQ come from the germline V gene. Trimming removed 5 bases at V and 10 bases at J, with 18 bases between. In nucleotides, the CDR3 is TGCGCCAGCAGTTCTACAGGGTTTGTGGGAGCTTTCTTT. It specifies CASSSTGFVGAFF.